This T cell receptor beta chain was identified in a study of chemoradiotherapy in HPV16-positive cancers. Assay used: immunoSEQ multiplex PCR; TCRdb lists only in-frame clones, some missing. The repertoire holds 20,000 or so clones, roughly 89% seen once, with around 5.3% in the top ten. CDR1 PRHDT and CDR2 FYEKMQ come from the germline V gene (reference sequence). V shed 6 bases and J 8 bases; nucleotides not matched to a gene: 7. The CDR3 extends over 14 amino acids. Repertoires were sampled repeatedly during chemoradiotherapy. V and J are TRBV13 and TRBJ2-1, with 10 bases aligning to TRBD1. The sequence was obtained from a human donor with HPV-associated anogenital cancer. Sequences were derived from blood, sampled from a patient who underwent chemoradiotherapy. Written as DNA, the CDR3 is TGTGCCAGCAGACCCGGGACAGGGGATCATGAGCAGTTCTTC. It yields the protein CASRPGTGDHEQFF.